The 6 T cell receptor beta chains below come from one sample, sequenced in a study of response to subunit inactivated influenza vaccine (dated by TCRdb to 2017 to 2018). Libraries came from RT-PCR. Sequencing used an Illumina HiSeq 2500. TCRdb trimmed the raw reads at Q25, called clones with MiXCR and kept productive beta chains. Rows with a matching CDR3 protein are joined into one entry that keeps the most common DNA and genes. The sample includes almost 250,000 distinct CDR3 sequences, with over 9% observed a single time. The ten most abundant clones make up approximately 8.3% of the sample. This sample comprised non-naive T cells sorted from PBMCs, obtained around 14 days before vaccination. This specimen's cell subset or site label, per the study, means: memory T cell fraction. Receptors were obtained from a man between 45 and 60 years old who received an inactivated influenza vaccine. Donor details come from another sample of the same person, matched by shared clones.

The chain joins TRBV27 to TRBJ1-6; tentative D call: TRBD1 (6 bases). The V and J ends lost 7 bases and 8 bases respectively, with 24 bases between them. Per germline, CDR1 MNHEY and CDR2 SMNVEV (reference sequence). This CDR3 region has 17 residues. Here the CDR3 reads CASTHIRTGIRDSPLHF. CDR3 sequence (DNA): TGTGCCAGCACCCACATTAGAACAGGGATAAGAGATTCACCCCTCCACTTT.

Many counts were recorded for this clonotype. The genes are TRBV12-3 or TRBV12-4 and TRBJ1-2; D gene uncertain. The CDR3 spans 12 residues. Trimming took 6 bases from V and 4 from J, leaving 9 bases between them. Here the CDR3 DNA reads TGTGCCAGCAGCCTCTCGGTCTATGGCTACACCTTC. Amino acids: CASSLSVYGYTF.

This chain joins TRBV28 and TRBJ2-5; 9 bases fit TRBD1. This CDR3 comprises 16 residues. V lost 7 bases, J lost 3 bases, and 12 bases stayed unmatched. Germline V gene data show CDR1 as MDHEN and CDR2 as SYDVKM. The CDR3 DNA reads as TGTGCCAGCAACCCGGGACAGGGTAGAATTGAAGAGACCCAGTACTTC. This codes for CASNPGQGRIEETQYF.

This clonotype has a count of ten or more. The rearrangement links TRBV4-2 to TRBJ2-3; D unresolved. The V end lost 3 bases, the J end lost 6 bases, and 13 bases lay between the germline ends. The germline V gene has CDR1 LGHNA and CDR2 YNFKEQ. The CDR3 has 14 amino acids. CDR3 in amino acids: CASSQAAPPDTQYF. CDR3 sequence (DNA): TGTGCCAGCAGCCAGGCGGCCCCCCCGGATACGCAGTATTTT.

The sample holds a few counts of this clonotype. CDR3 loop: CASGTGTSGTGEQFF. The CDR3 coding sequence is TGTGCCAGCGGGACCGGGACTAGCGGGACTGGTGAGCAGTTCTTC. The chain carries TRBV6-2 or TRBV6-3 and TRBJ2-1; 13 nucleotides align to TRBD2. V dropped 8 bases and J dropped 9; count of bases not matched to a gene: 10. Looked up from germline, CDR1 is MNHEY and CDR2 is SVGEGT. The CDR3 sequence is 15 residues long.

The chain uses TRBV5-4 and TRBJ2-1, with TRBD2 matching 8 bases. The J segment lost 8 bases and the V segment lost 6 bases, leaving 4 bases of the junction unmatched. Germline loops: CDR1 SGHNT, CDR2 YYREEE (reference sequence). The CDR3 covers 12 residues. CDR3 loop: CASMAGGHEQFF. The CDR3 DNA reads TGTGCCAGCATGGCGGGGGGCCATGAGCAGTTCTTC.